This TCR beta chain was observed in a study of T cells in Graves' hyperthyroidism and ophthalmopathy. Study results and limitations: Clonotypes that were expanded in thyroid above 0.001 mostly appeared in blood too.

Germline V gene lookup returns CDR1 LNHDA and CDR2 SQIVND (reference sequence). The CDR3 has 15 amino acids. A remark on this clonotype: The target antigen is unknown. Germline and junction disagree at one end, which may indicate a read error.

Using RNA transcripts as the source, TCR beta CDR3 regions were amplified. A set of HTBI primers served as the primers for a first-round RT-PCR of the TCR CDR3. TCRdb fed the multiplex PCR reads into MiXCR, producing one record per CDR3 protein. The sample holds roughly 740,000 distinct CDR3 sequences, 16% seen once. Diagnoses rested on clinical symptoms, serum thyroxine and TRAb, thyroid ultrasound and orbital computed tomography. The sequencing input was blood. The TCR sequence derives from a man between 18 and 29 years old with Graves' hyperthyroidism. This chain links TRBV19 with TRBJ2-3, with 7 bases fitting TRBD1. Written as DNA, the CDR3 is TGTGTCAGTAGTCTAACAGGGGCTAGCACAGATACGCAGTATTTT. It encodes CVSSLTGASTDTQYF.